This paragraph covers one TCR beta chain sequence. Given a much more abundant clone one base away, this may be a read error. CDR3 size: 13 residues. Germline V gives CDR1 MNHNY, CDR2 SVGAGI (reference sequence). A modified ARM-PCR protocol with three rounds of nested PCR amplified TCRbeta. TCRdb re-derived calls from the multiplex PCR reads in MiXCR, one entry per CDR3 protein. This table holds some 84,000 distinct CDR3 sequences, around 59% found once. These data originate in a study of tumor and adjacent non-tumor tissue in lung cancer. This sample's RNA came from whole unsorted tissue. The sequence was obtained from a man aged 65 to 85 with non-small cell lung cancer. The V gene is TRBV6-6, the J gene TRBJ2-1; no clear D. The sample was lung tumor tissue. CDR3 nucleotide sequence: TGTGTCACCTCACGGAGCTCCTACAATGAGCAGTTCTTC. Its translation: CVTSRSSYNEQFF.